Detailed here is one T cell receptor beta chain. The record originates from a study of blood T cell repertoires in COVID-19. Germline CDR1 reads SEHNR; CDR2 reads FQNEAQ (reference sequence). Trimming removed 2 bases from V and 3 bases from J; junction bases left unmatched: 15. The CDR3 is made up of 19 amino acids. Authors' analysis steps: Amplification of reference gene primers was used by the study to estimate nucleated cell counts. Profiling relied on immunoSEQ multiplex PCR, and the TCRdb table lists in-frame clones only, not all of them. V and J calls and clone size are given by that table; D and trimming were obtained from the DNA. The repertoire includes approximately 260,000 clones, approximately 85% of them detected once, and less than 8.5% sits in the top ten.

The rearrangement uses TRBV7-9 and TRBJ2-3; 9 nucleotides align to TRBD2. The receptor was derived from a woman between 50 and 59 years old who had been exposed to COVID-19. Sequences were obtained from PBMCs or T cells enriched from blood (not recorded which). CDR3: CASSLSSPSGVLGTDTQYF. The CDR3 DNA follows: TGTGCCAGCAGCTTAAGCTCGCCTAGCGGGGTTCTAGGGACAGATACGCAGTATTTT.